Below, 32 T cell receptor beta chains from the same sample are listed, as sequenced in a study of cytomegalovirus exposure and HLA in healthy donors. The PCR used 60 Vbeta and 13 Jbeta primers. Clones were sequenced by immunoSEQ multiplex PCR, and TCRdb holds only the in-frame ones, with some missing. The table records some 200,000 clones, 81% of them present only once. Sample: PBMCs. These receptor sequences come from a man aged 50-60 years in good health and CMV-seronegative.

The chain has TRBV10-3 and TRBJ2-5; tentative D call: TRBD2 (7 bases). This CDR3 spans 14 amino acids. The germline V and J ends were trimmed by 10 bases and 4 bases, with 19 bases remaining between them. From germline, CDR1 is ENHRY and CDR2 SYGVKD. CDR3 in amino acids: CATDGGPPLETQYF. The CDR3 coding sequence is TGTGCCACAGACGGGGGGCCCCCCTTAGAGACCCAGTACTTC.

In the case of this clone: The CDR3 does not close with the conserved phenylalanine or tryptophan, likely indicating a read error. Because the CDR3's place on the DNA is in doubt, the DNA is left out and the CDR3 is given as listed by TCRdb. The CDR3 sequence: CSVERDRERVI. This chain joins TRBV29-1 and TRBJ1-2; the table gives TRBD1 as D, unverified against the DNA. Germline lookup yields CDR1 SQVTM and CDR2 ANQGSEA. A total of 11 residues make up the CDR3, ends included.

The gene calls are TRBV13 and TRBJ2-2, with TRBD1 identical over 7 bases. V shed 6 bases, J shed 6 bases, and the junction held 13 bases outside the gene matches. This CDR3 is built from 16 residues. CDR1 PRHDT and CDR2 FYEKMQ come from the germline V gene (reference sequence). CDR3 region: CASSQGRTGHSGELFF. For the CDR3, the DNA is TGTGCCAGCAGTCAAGGACGGACAGGCCACTCCGGGGAGCTGTTTTTT.

About this clone itself: The junction departs from the called germline gene at one end, perhaps through a read error. The V call is TRBV5-1, the J call TRBJ1-2; 7 nucleotides agree with TRBD1. CDR1 and CDR2 from the germline V gene are SGHRS and YFSETQ. The CDR3 spans 15 residues. CDR3 protein: CASSPDRALNYGYTF. CDR3 sequence (DNA): TGTGCCAGCAGCCCAGACAGGGCGCTTAACTATGGCTACACCTTC. Variable domain in full (rest from reference TRBV5-1 and TRBJ1-2): KAGVTQTPRYLIKTRGQQVTLSCSPISGHRSVSWYQQTPGQGLQFLFEYFSETQRNKGNFPGRFSGRQFSNSRSEMNVSTLELGDSALYLCASSPDRALNYGYTFGSGTRLTVV.

This clone has just one count. The CDR3 protein is CASSLSGLQETQYF. The CDR3 bases are TGTGCCAGCAGCTTAAGCGGCCTCCAAGAGACCCAGTACTTC. The chain carries TRBV7-9 and TRBJ2-5; possible D gene TRBD2, 5 bases. V lost 2 bases and J lost 1, with 8 bases in between. CDR1 and CDR2 from the germline V gene are SEHNR and FQNEAQ (reference sequence). The CDR3 length is 14 residues.

The V call is TRBV7-6, the J call TRBJ2-1; the match to TRBD2 covers 10 bases. The V and J ends lost 7 bases and 8 bases, in that order; junction bases with no gene match: 14. The CDR3 runs to 16 residues. CDR1 is SGHVS and CDR2 is FNYEAQ in the germline V gene. The CDR3 region has the DNA TGTGCCAGCATCCAGACCCCAGCGGGGGGGTGGGATGAGCAGTTCTTC. Encoded protein: CASIQTPAGGWDEQFF. Based on the CDR3 plus reference TRBV7-6 and TRBJ2-1, the full variable domain is GAGVSQSPRYKVTKRGQDVALRCDPISGHVSLYWYRQALGQGPEFLTYFNYEAQQDKSGLPNDRFSAERPEGSISTLTIQRTEQRDSAMYRCASIQTPAGGWDEQFFGPGTRLTVL.

The chain is built from TRBV2 and TRBJ2-5; D ambiguous. Trimming cost V 8 bases and J 5 bases, with 27 bases left between them. The germline CDR1 and CDR2 sequences are SNHLY and FYNNEI. The CDR3 extends over 17 amino acids. CDR3 amino acids: CASPQWAERPARETQYF. CDR3 nucleotides: TGTGCCAGCCCCCAGTGGGCTGAGAGACCGGCCAGGGAGACCCAGTACTTC.

CDR3 DNA: TGTGCCAGCAGCGCAGGGCAAGAGACCCAGTACTTC. Translated, it gives CASSAGQETQYF. This chain uses TRBV9 with TRBJ2-5; perhaps TRBD1 as D (5 bases). Per the germline V gene, CDR1 is SGDLS and CDR2 is YYNGEE. Trimming left V 3 bases short and J 2 bases short, with 5 bases between. CDR3 size: 12 residues. The full variable domain, its missing parts supplied by reference TRBV9 and TRBJ2-5, is DSGVTQTPKHLITATGQRVTLRCSPRSGDLSVYWYQQSLDQGLQFLIQYYNGEERAKGNILERFSAQQFPDLHSELNLSSLELGDSALYFCASSAGQETQYFGPGTRLLVL.

This chain joins TRBV6-5 and TRBJ1-2; TRBD1 matches at 9 bases. Germline CDR1 reads MNHEY; CDR2 reads SVGAGI. CDR3 size: 12 residues. Trimming removed 4 bases from V and 8 bases from J; junction bases left unmatched: 2. CDR3 loop: CASSSDRGGYTF. The CDR3 DNA sequence: TGTGCCAGCAGTTCGGACAGGGGCGGCTACACCTTC.

V is TRBV5-4 and J is TRBJ2-2, with 8 nucleotides matching TRBD2. The CDR3 spans 15 residues. J was trimmed by 6 bases and V by 4 bases; bases with no gene match: 8. Looked up from germline, CDR1 is SGHNT and CDR2 is YYREEE (reference sequence). This CDR3 reads CASSAGTSFPGELFF. The CDR3 region has the DNA TGTGCCAGCAGCGCCGGGACTAGTTTTCCCGGGGAGCTGTTTTTT.

The chain carries TRBV9 and TRBJ1-3, with D possibly matching TRBD1 (5 bases). Trimming removed 3 bases at V and 3 bases at J, with 13 bases between. The CDR3 runs to 15 residues. Germline V gene data show CDR1 as SGDLS and CDR2 as YYNGEE. This chain's CDR3 is CASSANVGGGNTIYF. The CDR3 DNA reads TGTGCCAGCAGCGCGAACGTGGGGGGTGGAAACACCATATATTTT.

The chain joins TRBV27 to TRBJ2-7, with TRBD2 as a possible D gene (6 bases). V was clipped by 3 bases and J by 2 bases, with 11 bases between them. Germline assignment: CDR1 MNHEY and CDR2 SMNVEV (reference sequence). This CDR3 contains 14 residues. The CDR3 sequence is CASSFLGGTYEQYF. CDR3 in DNA: TGTGCCAGCAGTTTTCTTGGGGGGACCTACGAGCAGTACTTC.

The chain combines TRBV4-2 with TRBJ2-7; D might be TRBD1 (5 bases). Germline-derived CDR1 and CDR2 are LGHNA and YNFKEQ. V lost 2 bases and J lost 0, with 14 bases in between. The CDR3 is 16 residues long. DNA of the CDR3: TGTGCCAGCAGCCAAATGAAAACAGGTCTCTCCTACGAGCAGTACTTC. It is translated as CASSQMKTGLSYEQYF.

The V gene is TRBV19, the J gene TRBJ2-6; tentatively, D is TRBD1 (6 bases). There are 14 residues in the CDR3. V was shortened by 8 bases and J by 0 bases, with 8 bases between the two germline ends. Per germline, CDR1 LNHDA and CDR2 SQIVND (reference sequence). The CDR3 DNA reads as TGTGCCAGTGGGACATTCTCTGGGGCCAACGTCCTGACTTTC. The encoded protein is CASGTFSGANVLTF.

The chain has TRBV10-1 and TRBJ2-2; maybe TRBD2 (5 bases). Germline values: CDR1 WNHNN, CDR2 SYGVQD (reference sequence). The CDR3 runs to 15 residues. Deletions cut 2 bases from V and 2 bases from J, with 9 bases between. The CDR3 nucleotides read TGCGCCAGCAGTGAGGCCGGGATTAACACCGGGGAGCTGTTTTTT. Translation gives CASSEAGINTGELFF.

The chain has TRBV4-3 and TRBJ2-5; TRBD2 is a possible D gene (5 bases). The CDR3 spans 15 residues. V was trimmed by 3 bases and J by 4 bases, leaving 15 bases between them. CDR1 and CDR2 (germline): LGHNA, YSLEER. The CDR3 nucleotides are TGCGCCAGCAGCCACCGGGCGGGTTGGGGAGAGACCCAGTACTTC. Its translation: CASSHRAGWGETQYF.

This chain uses TRBV11-2 with TRBJ2-5; 7 bases match TRBD1. The CDR3 loop spans 13 amino acids. Losses at the gene ends were 5 bases for V and 3 bases for J; bases not matched to a gene: 3. Germline V gene data show CDR1 as SGHAT and CDR2 as FQNNGV. As DNA, the CDR3 is TGTGCCAGCAGCCGCGACAGGGAAGAGACCCAGTACTTC. This encodes CASSRDREETQYF.

The CDR3 region has the DNA TGTGCCAGCAGCTTACTGCGAGGTAACACTGAAGCTTTCTTT. It codes for CASSLLRGNTEAFF. The V and J genes are TRBV7-6 and TRBJ1-1; no clear D gene. CDR1 SGHVS and CDR2 FNYEAQ come from the germline V gene. Trimming removed 2 bases at V and 2 bases at J, with 9 bases between. This CDR3 is built from 14 residues. The variable domain in full, completed from reference TRBV7-6 and TRBJ1-1, reads GAGVSQSPRYKVTKRGQDVALRCDPISGHVSLYWYRQALGQGPEFLTYFNYEAQQDKSGLPNDRFSAERPEGSISTLTIQRTEQRDSAMYRCASSLLRGNTEAFFGQGTRLTVV.

This chain connects TRBV13 to TRBJ1-6; 10 bases line up with TRBD1. The CDR3 sequence is 14 residues long. Trimming cost V 3 bases and J 10 bases; bases outside gene matches: 3. Germline V gene lookup returns CDR1 PRHDT and CDR2 FYEKMQ (reference sequence). CDR3 nucleotide sequence: TGTGCCAGCAGCTTCGGGACAGGGGAGTCACCCCTCCACTTT. Its translation: CASSFGTGESPLHF. The full variable domain, completed using reference TRBV13 and TRBJ1-6, is AAGVIQSPRHLIKEKRETATLKCYPIPRHDTVYWYQQGPGQDPQFLISFYEKMQSDKGSIPDRFSAQQFSDYHSELNMSSLELGDSALYFCASSFGTGESPLHFGNGTRLTVT.

The chain employs TRBV6-1 and TRBJ1-2; 7 nucleotides line up with TRBD1. The CDR3 contains 14 residues. The V and J ends lost 8 bases and 7 bases, in that order; junction bases with no gene match: 13. Germline loops: CDR1 MNHNS, CDR2 SASEGT. The CDR3 sequence is CASSFLDRAFGYTF. DNA of the CDR3: TGTGCCAGCTCTTTCCTCGACAGGGCGTTTGGCTACACCTTC.

This chain's CDR3 is CASGTGGVGGGYTF. As DNA, the CDR3 is TGTGCCAGCGGGACAGGGGGCGTGGGTGGTGGCTACACCTTC. This chain joins TRBV6-5 and TRBJ1-2; 12 positions match TRBD1. The ends lost 8 bases at V and 7 bases at J; junction bases unmatched: 8. The CDR3 extends over 14 amino acids. Germline-derived CDR1 and CDR2 are MNHEY and SVGAGI.

The rearrangement joins TRBV2 to TRBJ1-5; maybe TRBD1 (6 bases). The V gene's germline CDR1 is SNHLY and CDR2 FYNNEI. Deletions cut 6 bases from V and 5 bases from J, with 14 bases between. This CDR3 contains 14 residues. The CDR3 sequence is CASRGAERYQPQHF. For the CDR3, the DNA is TGTGCCAGCAGGGGGGCAGAACGCTATCAGCCCCAGCATTTT.

This sequence joins TRBV27 and TRBJ2-3, with 7 bases fitting TRBD2. Germline CDR1 MNHEY, CDR2 SMNVEV (reference sequence). Germline trimming cut 1 base from V and 5 bases from J; bases unmatched to any gene: 12. The CDR3 has 17 amino acids. DNA for the CDR3: TGTGCCAGCAGTTTATTTGGAGCGGGGATTCGTGTAGATACGCAGTATTTT. This codes for CASSLFGAGIRVDTQYF.

Points on this clone: At one boundary the junction diverges from the germline segment, which might be a read error. V and J are TRBV4-3 and TRBJ2-7; TRBD2 agrees at 9 bases. The CDR3 covers 15 residues. In germline, CDR1 is LGHNA, CDR2 YSLEER. The DNA for the CDR3 is TGCGCCAGCAGCCAAGATAGCGGGGGCTCCTCCGAGCAGTACTTC. As protein: CASSQDSGGSSEQYF.

About this clone itself: The junction departs from germline at one end; a sequencing error may be responsible. CDR3 bases: TGTTCCAGCAGCTTCGGGTTAGGCGAGCAGTACTTC. It yields the protein CSSSFGLGEQYF. The J gene is TRBJ2-7, the V gene TRBV7-9; D gene uncertain. Germline CDR1 is SEHNR and CDR2 is FQNEAQ (reference sequence). The CDR3 consists of 12 residues.

This clone occurred a few times. The chain uses TRBV5-8 and TRBJ2-7; 14 bases are shared with TRBD2. Germline CDR1 and CDR2: SGHTS and YDEGEE. This CDR3 has 16 amino acids. Trimming removed 0 bases from V and 6 bases from J; junction bases left unmatched: 5. CDR3 protein: CASSLGLAGGPGEQYF. The CDR3 DNA follows: TGTGCCAGCAGCTTGGGACTAGCGGGGGGGCCGGGCGAGCAGTACTTC.

DNA for the CDR3: TGTGCCAGCAGTTTGGACAGGGGGAGTACTGAAGCTTTCTTT. It is translated as CASSLDRGSTEAFF. The J gene is TRBJ1-1, the V gene TRBV7-2; 10 nucleotides match TRBD1. V lost 6 bases, J lost 5 bases, and 6 bases stayed unmatched. The CDR3 length is 14 residues. Germline-derived CDR1 and CDR2 are SGHTA and FQGNSA.

This clone was counted a few times. This rearrangement joins TRBV5-6 to TRBJ1-4, with a possible D match to TRBD1 (5 bases). This CDR3 is built from 16 residues. The V and J ends lost 2 bases and 4 bases respectively, with 15 bases between them. CDR1 and CDR2 from the germline V gene are SGHDT and YYEEEE. CDR3 residues: CASSFFSQGSNEKLFF. The CDR3 nucleotides are TGTGCCAGCAGCTTCTTTTCCCAGGGCAGTAATGAAAAACTGTTTTTT.

The chain links TRBV14 to TRBJ2-1; 9 bases map to TRBD2. The germline CDR1 and CDR2 sequences are SGHDN and FVKESK. J lost 8 bases, V lost 4 bases, and 12 bases had no gene match. This CDR3 has 16 amino acids. The CDR3: CASSPLGSGGKYEQFF. CDR3 coding DNA: TGTGCCAGCAGCCCCCTGGGGAGCGGGGGGAAGTATGAGCAGTTCTTC.

This clone was seen a handful of times. The chain employs TRBV5-6 and TRBJ2-3; D not resolved. V gave up 9 bases and J gave up 3 bases, with 17 bases separating them. Germline V gene data show CDR1 as SGHDT and CDR2 as YYEEEE. The CDR3 loop spans 14 amino acids. CDR3: CATRPGWVTDTQYF. In DNA form, the CDR3 reads TGTGCCACCCGGCCCGGGTGGGTAACAGATACGCAGTATTTT.

The chain recombines TRBV7-9 with TRBJ2-5; D gene ambiguous. Germline CDR1 and CDR2: SEHNR and FQNEAQ (reference sequence). V lost 0 bases, J lost 7 bases, and 9 bases lay in between. The CDR3 is 13 residues long. The DNA for the CDR3 is TGTGCCAGCAGCTTAGCACATGCTGGGACCCAGTACTTC. Amino acid sequence: CASSLAHAGTQYF.

This clone was counted between two and nine times. The rearrangement joins TRBV5-1 to TRBJ2-3; the match to TRBD2 covers 13 bases. Germline V gene sequence: CDR1 SGHRS, CDR2 YFSETQ. J lost 0 bases, V lost 4 bases, and 8 bases had no gene match. CDR3 size: 18 residues. The CDR3 spells CASSLRLAGGTSTDTQYF. CDR3 nucleotides: TGCGCCAGCAGCCTTCGACTAGCGGGGGGCACTAGCACAGATACGCAGTATTTT.